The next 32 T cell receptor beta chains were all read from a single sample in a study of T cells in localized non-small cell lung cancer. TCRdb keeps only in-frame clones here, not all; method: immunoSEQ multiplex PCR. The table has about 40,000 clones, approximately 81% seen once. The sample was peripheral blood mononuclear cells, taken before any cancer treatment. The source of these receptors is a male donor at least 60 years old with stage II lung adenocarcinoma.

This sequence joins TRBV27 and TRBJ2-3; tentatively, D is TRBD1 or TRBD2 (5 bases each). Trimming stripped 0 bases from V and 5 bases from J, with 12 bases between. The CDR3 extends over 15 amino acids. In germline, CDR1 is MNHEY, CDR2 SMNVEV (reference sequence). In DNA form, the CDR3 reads TGTGCCAGCAGTTTATCGTGGGGGTTTGGAGATACGCAGTATTTT. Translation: CASSLSWGFGDTQYF.

The CDR3 sequence is CASSSSPGNTEAFF. The CDR3 coding sequence is TGTGCCAGCAGCTCGTCCCCAGGGAACACTGAAGCTTTCTTT. The chain recombines TRBV7-9 with TRBJ1-1; D gene uncertain. This CDR3 contains 14 residues. Between the trimmed V and J ends, which lost 4 bases and 1 base, there was a span of 10 bases. Germline CDR1 is SEHNR and CDR2 is FQNEAQ (reference sequence).

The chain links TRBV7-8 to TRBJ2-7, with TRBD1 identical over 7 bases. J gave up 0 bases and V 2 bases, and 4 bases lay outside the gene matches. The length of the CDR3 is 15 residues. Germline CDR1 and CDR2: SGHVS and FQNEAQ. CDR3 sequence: CASSLRDSSSYEQYF. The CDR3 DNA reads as TGTGCCAGCAGCTTAAGGGACAGCAGCTCCTACGAGCAGTACTTC.

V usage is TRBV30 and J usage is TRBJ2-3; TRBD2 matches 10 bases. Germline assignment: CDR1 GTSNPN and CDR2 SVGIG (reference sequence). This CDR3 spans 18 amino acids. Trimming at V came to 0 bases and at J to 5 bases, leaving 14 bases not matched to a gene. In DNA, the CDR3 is TGTGCCTGGAGTGTAAATACCCCACTAGCGGGAAGCGTAGATACGCAGTATTTT. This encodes CAWSVNTPLAGSVDTQYF.

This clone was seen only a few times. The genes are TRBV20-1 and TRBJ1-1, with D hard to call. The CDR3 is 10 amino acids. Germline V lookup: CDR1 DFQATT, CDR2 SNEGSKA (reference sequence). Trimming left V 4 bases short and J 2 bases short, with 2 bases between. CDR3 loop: CSATNTEAFF. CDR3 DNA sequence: TGCAGTGCTACAAACACTGAAGCTTTCTTT.

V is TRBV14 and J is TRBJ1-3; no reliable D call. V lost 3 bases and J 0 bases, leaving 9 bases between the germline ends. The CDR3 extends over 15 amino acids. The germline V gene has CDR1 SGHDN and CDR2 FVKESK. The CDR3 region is CASSHGGVSGNTIYF. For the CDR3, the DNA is TGTGCCAGCAGCCACGGCGGGGTCTCTGGAAACACCATATATTTT.

The CDR3, as DNA: TGTGCCAGCAGCGTTTACTCGGGAGGGCCCAATGAGCAGTTCTTC. Protein sequence: CASSVYSGGPNEQFF. This chain joins TRBV9 and TRBJ2-1; TRBD2 matches at 8 bases. Germline trimming cut 2 bases from V and 6 bases from J; bases unmatched to any gene: 7. CDR3 length: 15 amino acids. The germline V gene encodes CDR1 SGDLS and CDR2 YYNGEE.

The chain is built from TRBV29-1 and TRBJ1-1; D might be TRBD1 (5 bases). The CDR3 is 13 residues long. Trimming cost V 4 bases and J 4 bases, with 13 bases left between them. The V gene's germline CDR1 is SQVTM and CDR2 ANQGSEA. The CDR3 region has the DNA TGCAGCGTTGTGAACCAAAGGGGCACTGAAGCTTTCTTT. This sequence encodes CSVVNQRGTEAFF.

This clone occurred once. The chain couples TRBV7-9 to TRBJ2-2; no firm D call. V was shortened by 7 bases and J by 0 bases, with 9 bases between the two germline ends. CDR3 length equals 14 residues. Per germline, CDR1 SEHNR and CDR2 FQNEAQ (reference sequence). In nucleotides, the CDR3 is TGTGCCAGCACCTCGCTCGCGAACACCGGGGAGCTGTTTTTT. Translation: CASTSLANTGELFF.

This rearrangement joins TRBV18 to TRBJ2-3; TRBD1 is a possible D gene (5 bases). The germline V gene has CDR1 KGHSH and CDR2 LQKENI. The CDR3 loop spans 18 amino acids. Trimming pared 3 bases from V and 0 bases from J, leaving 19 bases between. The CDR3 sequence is CASSPVRASQTSTDTQYF. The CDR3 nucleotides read TGTGCCAGCTCACCGGTCAGGGCTTCCCAGACTAGCACAGATACGCAGTATTTT. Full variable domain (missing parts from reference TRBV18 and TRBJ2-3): NAGVMQNPRHLVRRRGQEARLRCSPMKGHSHVYWYRQLPEEGLKFMVYLQKENIIDESGMPKERFSAEFPKEGPSILRIQQVVRGDSAAYFCASSPVRASQTSTDTQYFGPGTRLTVL.

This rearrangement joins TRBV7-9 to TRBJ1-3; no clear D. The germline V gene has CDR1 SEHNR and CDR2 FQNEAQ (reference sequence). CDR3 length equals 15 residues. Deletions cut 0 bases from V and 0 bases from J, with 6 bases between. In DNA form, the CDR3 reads TGTGCCAGCAGCTTAGCGTGGGACTCTGGAAACACCATATATTTT. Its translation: CASSLAWDSGNTIYF. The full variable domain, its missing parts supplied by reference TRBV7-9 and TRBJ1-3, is DTGVSQNPRHKITKRGQNVTFRCDPISEHNRLYWYRQTLGQGPEFLTYFQNEAQLEKSRLLSDRFSAERPKGSFSTLEIQRTEQGDSAMYLCASSLAWDSGNTIYFGEGSWLTVV.

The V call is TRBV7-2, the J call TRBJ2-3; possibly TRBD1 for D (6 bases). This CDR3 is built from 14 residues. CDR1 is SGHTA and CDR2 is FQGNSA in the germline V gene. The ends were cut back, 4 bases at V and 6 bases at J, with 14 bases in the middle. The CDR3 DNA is TGTGCCAGCAGCTCCACAGGGAAAAGGGATACGCAGTATTTT. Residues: CASSSTGKRDTQYF.

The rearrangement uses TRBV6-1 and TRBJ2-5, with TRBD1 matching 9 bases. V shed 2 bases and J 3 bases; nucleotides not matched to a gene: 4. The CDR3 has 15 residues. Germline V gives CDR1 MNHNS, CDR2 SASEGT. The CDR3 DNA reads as TGTGCCAGCAGTGAATGGGACAGGGACAAAGAGACCCAGTACTTC. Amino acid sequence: CASSEWDRDKETQYF.

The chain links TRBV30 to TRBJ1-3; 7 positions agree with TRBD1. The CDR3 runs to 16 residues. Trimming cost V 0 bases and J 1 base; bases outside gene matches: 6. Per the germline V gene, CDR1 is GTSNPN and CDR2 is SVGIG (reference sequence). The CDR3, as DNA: TGTGCCTGGAGTGTACATAGGGGGCCGTCTGGAAACACCATATATTTT. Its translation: CAWSVHRGPSGNTIYF.

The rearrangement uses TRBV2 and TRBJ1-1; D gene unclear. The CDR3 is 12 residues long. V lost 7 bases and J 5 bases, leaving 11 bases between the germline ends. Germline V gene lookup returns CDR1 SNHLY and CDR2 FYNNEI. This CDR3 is CASTELGTEAFF. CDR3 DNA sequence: TGTGCCAGCACCGAGTTAGGGACTGAAGCTTTCTTT.

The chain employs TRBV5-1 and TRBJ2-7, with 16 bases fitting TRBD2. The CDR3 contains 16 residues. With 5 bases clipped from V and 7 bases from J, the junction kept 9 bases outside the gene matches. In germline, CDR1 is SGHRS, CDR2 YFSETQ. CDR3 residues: CASRAGLAGGPGEQYF. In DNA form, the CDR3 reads TGCGCCAGCAGGGCGGGACTAGCGGGAGGGCCGGGGGAGCAGTACTTC.

The CDR3 DNA reads TGTGCCACCAGCAGAGAAGTAACGAACACCGGGGAGCTGTTTTTT. The encoded protein is CATSREVTNTGELFF. The rearrangement links TRBV15 to TRBJ2-2; D uncertain. From germline, CDR1 is LNHNV and CDR2 YYDKDF (reference sequence). The CDR3 has 15 residues. Trimming removed 0 bases from V and 0 bases from J, with 5 bases in between. The full variable domain, its missing parts supplied by reference TRBV15 and TRBJ2-2, is DAMVIQNPRYQVTQFGKPVTLSCSQTLNHNVMYWYQQKSSQAPKLLFHYYDKDFNNEADTPDNFQSRRPNTSFCFLDIRSPGLGDTAMYLCATSREVTNTGELFFGEGSRLTVL.

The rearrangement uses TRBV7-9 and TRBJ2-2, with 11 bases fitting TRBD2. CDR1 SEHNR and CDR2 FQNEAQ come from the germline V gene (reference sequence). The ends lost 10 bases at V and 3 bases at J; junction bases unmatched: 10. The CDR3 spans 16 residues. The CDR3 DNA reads TGTGCCACCACCCTCCCGGGACTAGCGGACACCGGGGAGCTGTTTTTT. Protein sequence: CATTLPGLADTGELFF.

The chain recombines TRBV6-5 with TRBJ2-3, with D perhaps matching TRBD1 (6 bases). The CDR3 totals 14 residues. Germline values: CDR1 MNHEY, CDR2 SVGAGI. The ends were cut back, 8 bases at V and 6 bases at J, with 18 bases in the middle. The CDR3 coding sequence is TGTGCCAGCGGGGGCTCTCTAAACGGGGATACGCAGTATTTT. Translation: CASGGSLNGDTQYF.

CDR3 bases: TGCGCCAGCAGCGCCCCGGGACTAGCGGGAGTGGCGTGGCAGTATTTT. Translating it yields CASSAPGLAGVAWQYF. The genes are TRBV5-1 and TRBJ2-3; 14 nucleotides line up with TRBD2. The germline V gene encodes CDR1 SGHRS and CDR2 YFSETQ. The CDR3 is 16 residues long. With V trimmed by 4 bases and J by 11 bases, 12 bases remained unmatched.

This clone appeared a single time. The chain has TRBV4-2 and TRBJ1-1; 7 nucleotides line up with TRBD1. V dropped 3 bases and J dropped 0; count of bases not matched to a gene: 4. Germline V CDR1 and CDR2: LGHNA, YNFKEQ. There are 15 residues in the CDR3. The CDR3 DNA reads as TGTGCCAGCAGCCATCCGGGACAGTTGAACACTGAAGCTTTCTTT. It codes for CASSHPGQLNTEAFF.

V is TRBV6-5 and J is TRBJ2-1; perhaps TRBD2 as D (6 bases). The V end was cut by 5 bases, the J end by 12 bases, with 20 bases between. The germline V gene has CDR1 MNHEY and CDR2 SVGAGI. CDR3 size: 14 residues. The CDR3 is CASSSGGGLGGQFF. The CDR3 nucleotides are TGTGCCAGCAGTAGTGGTGGCGGGCTGGGGGGGCAGTTCTTC.

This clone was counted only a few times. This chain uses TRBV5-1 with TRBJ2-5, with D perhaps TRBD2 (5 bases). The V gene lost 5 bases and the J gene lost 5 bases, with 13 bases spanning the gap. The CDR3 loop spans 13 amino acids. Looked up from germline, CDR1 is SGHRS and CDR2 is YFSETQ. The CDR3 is CASRFGEGETQYF. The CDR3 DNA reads TGCGCCAGCAGGTTCGGAGAGGGTGAGACCCAGTACTTC. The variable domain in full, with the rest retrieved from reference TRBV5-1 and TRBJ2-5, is KAGVTQTPRYLIKTRGQQVTLSCSPISGHRSVSWYQQTPGQGLQFLFEYFSETQRNKGNFPGRFSGRQFSNSRSEMNVSTLELGDSALYLCASRFGEGETQYFGPGTRLLVL.

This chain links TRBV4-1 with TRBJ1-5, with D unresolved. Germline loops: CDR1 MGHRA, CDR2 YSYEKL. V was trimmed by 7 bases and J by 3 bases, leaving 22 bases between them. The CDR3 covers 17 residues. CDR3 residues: CASTRIRGRAPNQPQHF. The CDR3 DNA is TGCGCCAGCACCAGAATTAGAGGGAGGGCTCCCAATCAGCCCCAGCATTTT.

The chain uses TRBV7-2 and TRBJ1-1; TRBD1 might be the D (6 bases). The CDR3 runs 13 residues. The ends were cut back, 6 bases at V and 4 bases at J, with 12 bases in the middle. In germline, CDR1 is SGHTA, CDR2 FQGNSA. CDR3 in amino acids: CASSQGRATEAFF. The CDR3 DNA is TGTGCCAGCAGTCAGGGGAGGGCCACTGAAGCTTTCTTT.

CDR3 region: CASSSNVREMNYEQYF. The CDR3 bases are TGTGCCAGCAGCTCCAACGTCAGGGAAATGAACTACGAGCAGTACTTC. This chain links TRBV7-3 with TRBJ2-7; tentative D call: TRBD1 (5 bases). There are 16 residues in the CDR3. CDR1 SGHTA and CDR2 FQGTGA come from the germline V gene. V lost 4 bases and J lost 3, with 19 bases in between. Together with reference TRBV7-3 and TRBJ2-7, the CDR3 gives the full variable domain: GAGVSQTPSNKVTEKGKYVELRCDPISGHTALYWYRQSLGQGPEFLIYFQGTGAADDSGLPNDRFFAVRPEGSVSTLKIQRTERGDSAVYLCASSSNVREMNYEQYFGPGTRLTVT.

This CDR3 is CASSHPEGGRDTGELFF. The CDR3 region has the DNA TGTGCCAGCAGCCATCCCGAGGGGGGGCGGGACACCGGGGAGCTGTTTTTT. The chain is built from TRBV4-2 and TRBJ2-2; D possibly corresponds to TRBD2 (7 bases). V lost 3 bases and J lost 3, with 17 bases in between. Germline V gene sequence: CDR1 LGHNA, CDR2 YNFKEQ. This CDR3 has 17 amino acids.

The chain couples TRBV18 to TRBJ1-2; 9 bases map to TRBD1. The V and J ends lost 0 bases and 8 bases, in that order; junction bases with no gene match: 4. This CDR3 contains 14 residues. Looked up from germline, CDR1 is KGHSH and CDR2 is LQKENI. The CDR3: CASSPPGQGHGYTF. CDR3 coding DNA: TGTGCCAGCTCACCACCGGGACAGGGACACGGCTACACCTTC.

The CDR3 loop reads CASRGSNQPQHF. The CDR3 DNA follows: TGTGCCAGCAGGGGGAGCAATCAGCCCCAGCATTTT. The J gene is TRBJ1-5, the V gene TRBV28; no clear D gene. Germline CDR1 reads MDHEN; CDR2 reads SYDVKM. Between the trimmed V and J ends, which lost 6 bases and 1 base, there was a span of 4 bases. The CDR3 loop spans 12 amino acids.

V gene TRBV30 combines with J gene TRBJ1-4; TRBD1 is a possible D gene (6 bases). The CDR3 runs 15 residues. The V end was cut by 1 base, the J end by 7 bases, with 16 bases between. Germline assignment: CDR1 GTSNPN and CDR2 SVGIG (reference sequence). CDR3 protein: CAWSGGGLGGEKLFF. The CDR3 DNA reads TGTGCCTGGAGTGGTGGGGGCCTAGGAGGTGAAAAACTGTTTTTT.

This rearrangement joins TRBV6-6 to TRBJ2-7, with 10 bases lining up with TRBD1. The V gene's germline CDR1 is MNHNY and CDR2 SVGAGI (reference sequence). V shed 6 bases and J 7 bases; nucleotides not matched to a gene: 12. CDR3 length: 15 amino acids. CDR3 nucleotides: TGTGCCAGCAGAAACTCGGGACAGGGGAACGGGGAGCAGTACTTC. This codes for CASRNSGQGNGEQYF.

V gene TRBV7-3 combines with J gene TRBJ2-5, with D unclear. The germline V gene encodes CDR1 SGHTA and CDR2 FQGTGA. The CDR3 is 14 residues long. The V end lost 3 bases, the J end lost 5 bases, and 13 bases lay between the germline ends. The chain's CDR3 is CASSFLGSSETQYF. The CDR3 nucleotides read TGTGCCAGCAGCTTTCTTGGGTCCTCGGAGACCCAGTACTTC.